The clone carrying this T cell receptor beta chain was recorded only once. As yet, its antigen is unknown. The sample is drawn from a study of OX40 agonist ivuxolimab in advanced cancers. Background on the study: An agonistic human IgG2 monoclonal antibody against OX40 (CD134) was given. Previous treatment with anti-PD-1, anti-PD-L1 or anti-CTLA-4 therapy was allowed; 35% to 50% had received some. Study-wide results and caveats: Still undetermined is the antigen specificity of the expanded peripheral T cells.

The CDR3 has 13 amino acids. V was shortened by 7 bases and J by 3 bases, with 10 bases between the two germline ends. Germline CDR1 reads MNHNY; CDR2 reads SVGAGI (reference sequence). Any history of autoimmune disease or systemic immunosuppression disqualified patients. Clones were sequenced by immunoSEQ multiplex PCR, and TCRdb holds only the in-frame ones, with some missing. Of roughly 35,000 clones listed, roughly three quarters are singletons. The source of this sequence is an adult with an advanced solid tumor such as melanoma, head and neck, liver or kidney cancer. Source: CD4+ or CD8+ T cells sorted from blood, taken in a trial of the OX40 agonist ivuxolimab. The V and J genes are TRBV6-6 and TRBJ1-5, with unresolved D. This chain's CDR3 is CASTAGYNQPQHF. DNA for the CDR3: TGTGCCAGCACTGCAGGCTACAATCAGCCCCAGCATTTT.